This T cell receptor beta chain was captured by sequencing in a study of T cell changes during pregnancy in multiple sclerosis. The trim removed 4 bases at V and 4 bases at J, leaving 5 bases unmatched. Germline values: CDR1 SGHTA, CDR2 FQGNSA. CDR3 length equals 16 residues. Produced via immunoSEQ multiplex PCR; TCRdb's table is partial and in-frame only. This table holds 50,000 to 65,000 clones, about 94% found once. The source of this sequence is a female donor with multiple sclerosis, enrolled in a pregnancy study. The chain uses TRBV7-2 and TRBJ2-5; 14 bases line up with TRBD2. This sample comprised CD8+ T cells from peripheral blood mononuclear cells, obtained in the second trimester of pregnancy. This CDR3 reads CASSSGLAGEGETQYF. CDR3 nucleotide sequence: TGTGCCAGCAGCTCGGGACTAGCGGGAGAAGGAGAGACCCAGTACTTC. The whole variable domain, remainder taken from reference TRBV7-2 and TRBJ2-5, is GAGVSQSPSNKVTEKGKDVELRCDPISGHTALYWYRQSLGQGLEFLIYFQGNSAPDKSGLPSDRFSAERTGGSVSTLTIQRTQQEDSAVYLCASSSGLAGEGETQYFGPGTRLLVL.